This note documents a single T cell receptor (beta chain) sequence. The CDR3 is 15 residues long. Germline V lookup: CDR1 LGHNA, CDR2 YNFKEQ. Trimming stripped 1 base from V and 9 bases from J, with 16 bases between. The data were taken from a study of control samples from healthy donors and cancer patients. Sequencing was performed with immunoSEQ multiplex PCR; in TCRdb, only in-frame clones are kept and a portion is missing. The sample shows around 68,000 clones, approximately 86% of them seen only once. The chain couples TRBV4-2 to TRBJ2-1, with D possibly TRBD2 on 7 matching bases. This sequence originates from a man in his sixties in good health. Sample: blood. CDR3 amino acids: CASSQVGGGPFEQFF. Written as DNA, the CDR3 is TGTGCCAGCAGCCAAGTAGGGGGAGGGCCCTTTGAGCAGTTCTTC.